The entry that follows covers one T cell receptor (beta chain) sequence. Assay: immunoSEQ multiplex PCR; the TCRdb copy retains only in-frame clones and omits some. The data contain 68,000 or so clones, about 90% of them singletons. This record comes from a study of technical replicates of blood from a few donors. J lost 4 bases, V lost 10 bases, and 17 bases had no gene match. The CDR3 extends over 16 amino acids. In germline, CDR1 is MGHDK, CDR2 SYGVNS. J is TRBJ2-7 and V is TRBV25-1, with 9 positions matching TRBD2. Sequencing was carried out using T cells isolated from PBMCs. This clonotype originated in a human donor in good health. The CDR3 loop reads CATQKTPAGGSYEQYF. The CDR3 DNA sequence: TGTGCCACCCAAAAAACTCCAGCGGGAGGATCATACGAGCAGTACTTC.